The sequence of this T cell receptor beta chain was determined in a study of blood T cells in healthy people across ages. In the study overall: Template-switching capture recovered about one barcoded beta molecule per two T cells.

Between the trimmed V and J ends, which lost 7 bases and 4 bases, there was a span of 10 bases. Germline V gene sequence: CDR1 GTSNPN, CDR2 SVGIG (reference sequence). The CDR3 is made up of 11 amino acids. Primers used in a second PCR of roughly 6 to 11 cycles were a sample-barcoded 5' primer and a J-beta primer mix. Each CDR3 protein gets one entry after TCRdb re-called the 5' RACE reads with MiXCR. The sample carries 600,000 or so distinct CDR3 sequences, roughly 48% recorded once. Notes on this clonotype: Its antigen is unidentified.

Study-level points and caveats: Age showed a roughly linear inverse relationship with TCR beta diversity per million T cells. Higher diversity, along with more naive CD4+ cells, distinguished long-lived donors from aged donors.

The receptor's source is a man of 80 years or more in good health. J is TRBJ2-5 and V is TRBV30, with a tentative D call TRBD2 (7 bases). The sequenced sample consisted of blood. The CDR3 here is CASGGLETQYF. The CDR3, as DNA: TGTGCCTCGGGGGGCTTAGAGACCCAGTACTTC.